The sequence of this T cell receptor (beta chain) was determined in a study of cytomegalovirus exposure and HLA in healthy donors. Findings and caveats of the study: Excluded: some indistinguishable V segments such as TRBV6-2 and TRBV6-3.

As regards this clone: Its target is unknown.

The PCR had 60 Vbeta and 13 Jbeta primers. TCRdb's table, derived via immunoSEQ multiplex PCR, lists solely in-frame clones and lacks some. Its listing shows about 76,000 clones. Germline V gene sequence: CDR1 MGHRA, CDR2 YSYEKL. Trimming removed 4 bases from V and 2 bases from J; junction bases left unmatched: 6. This CDR3 spans 15 amino acids. The TCR was taken from a woman aged 40 to 55 in good health and CMV-seropositive. Sequenced: PBMCs. V gene TRBV4-1 combines with J gene TRBJ2-5, with 8 nucleotides matching TRBD2. The CDR3 reads CASSRPGGGQETQYF. CDR3 DNA: TGCGCCAGCAGCCGCCCTGGCGGGGGGCAAGAGACCCAGTACTTC.